The text below deals with one T cell receptor (beta chain). The germline gives CDR1 MNHEY, CDR2 SVGEGT. The CDR3 is made up of 15 amino acids. Trimming removed 6 bases from V and 1 base from J, with 10 bases in between. The sample is drawn from a study of T cells after yellow fever vaccination. TCRdb reprocessed the 5' RACE reads via MiXCR and lists one record per CDR3 protein. Among about 330,000 distinct CDR3 sequences listed, roughly 7% were seen once. Here the sequenced sample was PBMCs, taken more than 35 days after the first yellow fever vaccination. The TCR comes from a young man who received the YFV17D yellow fever vaccine. V and J are TRBV6-2 or TRBV6-3 and TRBJ2-6; no clear D. This CDR3 is CASSQRPSGANVLTF. CDR3 DNA: TGTGCCAGCAGCCAACGCCCTTCTGGGGCCAACGTCCTGACTTTC.